These T cell receptor beta chains were read from a single sample in a study of identical twins. TCRdb called the 5' RACE reads again in MiXCR, with one record for every CDR3 protein. Of 120,000 to 150,000 distinct CDR3 sequences detected, around 3.6% appear once; the ten largest clones hold 8.1%. The sequencing input was memory T cells sorted from blood. These receptors were collected from a man younger than 35 in good health. Both conserved end residues are part of each CDR3. Each record gives: J gene, V gene, D gene, clone size, CDR3 DNA, CDR3 protein. D genes are given only for firm matches. Clone sizes are given selectively: once, few, many, or a class where the clone is expanded.

j_gene: TRBJ1-4; v_gene: TRBV29-1; d_gene: NA; abundance: many; CDR3nt: TGCAGCGTCGAGGACACCGACGGCGTAAAACTGTTTTTT; CDR3aa: CSVEDTDGVKLFF
j_gene: TRBJ2-7; v_gene: TRBV18; d_gene: TRBD2; abundance: many; CDR3nt: TGTGCCAGCTCACCCCAACTAGCGTCCTACGAGCAGTACTTC; CDR3aa: CASSPQLASYEQYF
j_gene: TRBJ2-1; v_gene: TRBV20-1; d_gene: TRBD2; abundance: NA; CDR3nt: TGCAGTGCTTCTAGCGGGAGGGACAATGAGCAGTTCTTC; CDR3aa: CSASSGRDNEQFF
j_gene: TRBJ2-1; v_gene: TRBV7-8; d_gene: NA; abundance: many; CDR3nt: TGTGCCAGCAGCTTAGGCGGGGCCCAGATTGAGCAGTTCTTC; CDR3aa: CASSLGGAQIEQFF
j_gene: TRBJ2-4; v_gene: TRBV28; d_gene: NA; abundance: many; CDR3nt: TGTGCCACCCGGTTGGGAAACATTCAGTACTTC; CDR3aa: CATRLGNIQYF
j_gene: TRBJ2-6; v_gene: TRBV6-2/TRBV6-3; d_gene: NA; abundance: many; CDR3nt: TGTGCCAGCACCCTGGCGTCTGGGGCCAACGTCCTGACTTTC; CDR3aa: CASTLASGANVLTF
j_gene: TRBJ1-5; v_gene: TRBV18; d_gene: TRBD1; abundance: few; CDR3nt: TGTGCCAGCTCGGTGACAGGGAACAATCAGCCCCAGCATTTT; CDR3aa: CASSVTGNNQPQHF
j_gene: TRBJ2-2; v_gene: TRBV11-2; d_gene: TRBD2; abundance: many; CDR3nt: TGTGCCAGCACCTCGTGGGCGGGAGCCGGGGAGCCGTTTTTT; CDR3aa: CASTSWAGAGEPFF
j_gene: TRBJ2-1; v_gene: TRBV24-1; d_gene: NA; abundance: many; CDR3nt: TGTGCCACCAGTGACTCTGACAGGGACGGGGGTGTGGGACAGTTCTTC; CDR3aa: CATSDSDRDGGVGQFF
j_gene: TRBJ1-5; v_gene: TRBV20-1; d_gene: NA; abundance: many; CDR3nt: TGCAGTGCTAGGCCCTCAGGGAAGCCCCAGCATTTT; CDR3aa: CSARPSGKPQHF
j_gene: TRBJ2-7; v_gene: TRBV7-8; d_gene: NA; abundance: many; CDR3nt: TGTGCCAGCAGCTTGCACAGGGTCTACGAGCAGTACTTC; CDR3aa: CASSLHRVYEQYF
j_gene: TRBJ2-1; v_gene: TRBV15; d_gene: TRBD1; abundance: many; CDR3nt: TGTGCCACCAGGCCCGGACAGGATCCGGGCCCGACGTTCTTC; CDR3aa: CATRPGQDPGPTFF
j_gene: TRBJ2-1; v_gene: TRBV5-5; d_gene: NA; abundance: few; CDR3nt: TGTGCCAGCAGCTCCGCCGGGACTTACAATGAGCAGTTCTTC; CDR3aa: CASSSAGTYNEQFF
j_gene: TRBJ2-7; v_gene: TRBV7-2; d_gene: NA; abundance: many; CDR3nt: TGTGCCAGCAGCGAAGGCATCGCCCTAGGGGAGCAGTACTTC; CDR3aa: CASSEGIALGEQYF
j_gene: TRBJ1-2; v_gene: TRBV12-3/TRBV12-4; d_gene: NA; abundance: many; CDR3nt: TGTGCCAGCAGCTCACAGGTCAGCTATGGCTACACCTTC; CDR3aa: CASSSQVSYGYTF
j_gene: TRBJ2-7; v_gene: TRBV7-9; d_gene: TRBD1; abundance: many; CDR3nt: TGTGCCAGCAGCTTAGGAAGCGGACAGGGCCACGAGCAGTACTTC; CDR3aa: CASSLGSGQGHEQYF
j_gene: TRBJ2-1; v_gene: TRBV7-2; d_gene: NA; abundance: many; CDR3nt: TGTGCCAGCGCCCCGGCTCGGAGCTCCTACAATGAGCAGTTCTTC; CDR3aa: CASAPARSSYNEQFF
j_gene: TRBJ1-1; v_gene: TRBV5-1; d_gene: TRBD1; abundance: many; CDR3nt: TGCGCCAGCAGCCAGGACAGGGTGGCTTTCTTT; CDR3aa: CASSQDRVAFF